The rows below give T cell receptor beta chains drawn from one sample of a study of T cell repertoires in aging, cancer and after chemotherapy. MiXCR, run by TCRdb on the multiplex PCR reads, gives a single entry per CDR3 protein. There are around 9,300 distinct CDR3 sequences in the sample; less than 25% occur only once, and approximately 15% lies in the top ten. Sequenced input: blood. The receptors shown here come from a human donor with a blood cancer. The donor label of this sample is uncertain. CDR3s include the opening cysteine and the closing phenylalanine or tryptophan. The order of the fields is D gene, V gene, J gene, clone size, CDR3 DNA, CDR3 protein. D genes are given only for firm matches. Clone size is stated in some rows and not others, as once, few, many or a class when expanded.

-	TRBV15	TRBJ1-4	medium-sized	TGTGCCACCAGGCTCGTCGAAAAACTGTTTTTT	CATRLVEKLFF
TRBD1	TRBV5-5	TRBJ2-5	-	TGTGCCAGCAGCTGGGACAGGAAAGAGACCCAGTACTTC	CASSWDRKETQYF
-	TRBV6-5	TRBJ1-5	-	TGTGCCAGCAGTTTGCAAGGAGGGAGCAATCAGCCCCAGCATTTT	CASSLQGGSNQPQHF
-	TRBV19	TRBJ2-2	medium-sized	TGTGCCAGTAGGACCGTTTTAAACACCGGGGAGCTGTTTTTT	CASRTVLNTGELFF
-	TRBV6-5	TRBJ2-7	many	TGTGCCAGCAGCCGAACCGCCCAGAGACAGAACATTATTCCTACGGAGCAGTACTTC	CASSRTAQRQNIIPTEQYF
-	TRBV30	TRBJ2-1	medium-sized	TGTGCCTGGGGTGACAGACAGTACAATGAGCAGTTCTTC	CAWGDRQYNEQFF
-	TRBV6-1	TRBJ1-5	large	TGTGCCAGCAGTGTGACTGAGAATAGCAATCAGCCCCAGCATTTT	CASSVTENSNQPQHF
-	TRBV7-6	TRBJ2-5	many	TGTGCCAGCAGCCTACCTCGTGAGACCCAGTACTTC	CASSLPRETQYF
-	TRBV6-2/TRBV6-3	TRBJ1-4	few	TGTGCCAGCAGAGGTGGTGAAAAACTGTTTTTT	CASRGGEKLFF
-	TRBV18	TRBJ1-1	-	TGTGCCAGCTCACCACGGGAATTGAACACTGAAGCTTTCTTT	CASSPRELNTEAFF
TRBD1	TRBV5-4	TRBJ2-5	-	TGTGCCAGCAGTCGGGACAGACCAAGCCAAGAGACCCAGTACTTC	CASSRDRPSQETQYF
-	TRBV6-6	TRBJ1-2	few	TGTGCCAGCAGTTACGACGTGCCAGGCTATGGCTACACCTTC	CASSYDVPGYGYTF
-	TRBV27	TRBJ2-2	medium-sized	TGTGCCAGCAGTTCTTTAGCCACGGGTCTACTAACCGGGGAGCTGTTTTTT	CASSSLATGLLTGELFF
TRBD1	TRBV18	TRBJ2-7	-	TGTGCCAGCTCACGACCGGGACAGGGGGCGGGTGAGCAGTACTTC	CASSRPGQGAGEQYF
-	TRBV7-2	TRBJ2-7	few	TGTGCCAGCAGCTTACGGTTAAGGAACGAGCAGTACTTC	CASSLRLRNEQYF
-	TRBV20-1	TRBJ2-7	-	TGCAGTGCTAGCGGACTTACCCCATCCTACGAGCAGTACTTC	CSASGLTPSYEQYF
-	TRBV18	TRBJ2-4	-	TGTGCCAGCTCACCATTAAGGACGGATCTAGCCAAAAACATTCAGTACTTC	CASSPLRTDLAKNIQYF
-	TRBV5-4	TRBJ2-7	many	TGTGCCAGCAGCCAATATCCCAAAGGTGGGGGGCTCTACGAGCAGTACTTC	CASSQYPKGGGLYEQYF
-	TRBV6-6	TRBJ2-7	-	TGTGCCAGCAACCGGGGTCCCTACGAGCAGTACTTC	CASNRGPYEQYF
TRBD1	TRBV19	TRBJ2-7	medium-sized	TGTGCCAGTAGCCCCGGGACAGGGTGGAACGAGCAGTACTTC	CASSPGTGWNEQYF
-	TRBV12-3/TRBV12-4	TRBJ1-6	-	TGTGCCAGCAACCCTCCGGGGGCCTCACCCCTCCACTTT	CASNPPGASPLHF
TRBD2	TRBV10-3	TRBJ2-3	medium-sized	TGTGCCACTAAGAAAACTAGCGGGAACACAGATACGCAGTATTTT	CATKKTSGNTDTQYF